The sample holds one count of the clone carrying this T cell receptor (beta chain). Its antigen remains unidentified. This sample is part of a study of shared clonotypes between healthy human individuals. Produced via immunoSEQ multiplex PCR; TCRdb's table is partial and in-frame only. The sample includes around 600,000 clones, 95% to 98% of them seen just once. Trimming pared 0 bases from V and 4 bases from J, leaving 11 bases between. Germline V gene sequence: CDR1 SGDLS, CDR2 YYNGEE. The CDR3 covers 14 residues. Study-level points and caveats: Generation of non-shared clonotypes was less probable than generation of clonotypes shared by all four donors. As a rule, naive subsets had a larger estimated richness than memory subsets.

CD45RO-negative, CCR7-selected cells formed the naive CD8 fraction, which excluded terminally differentiated effector memory CD45RA+ cells. Healthy adults negative for HIV, lacking recent acute infections or vaccinations, served as donors. This clonotype was obtained from a man aged 30-40 years in good health. The sequencing input was naive CD8+ T cells sorted from blood. The gene calls are TRBV9 and TRBJ2-7; tentatively, D is TRBD1 or TRBD2 (5 bases each). The chain's CDR3 is CASSVGQGEYEQYF. The CDR3, as DNA: TGTGCCAGCAGCGTAGGGCAGGGAGAGTACGAGCAGTACTTC.